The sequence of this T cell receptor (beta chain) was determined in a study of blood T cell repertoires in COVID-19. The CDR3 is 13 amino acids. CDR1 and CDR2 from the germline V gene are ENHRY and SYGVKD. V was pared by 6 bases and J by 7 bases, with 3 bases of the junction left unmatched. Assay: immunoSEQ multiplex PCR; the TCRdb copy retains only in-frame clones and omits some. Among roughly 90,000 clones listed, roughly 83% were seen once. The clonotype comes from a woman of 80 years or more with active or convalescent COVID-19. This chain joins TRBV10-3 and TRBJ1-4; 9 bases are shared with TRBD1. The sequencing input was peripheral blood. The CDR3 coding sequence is TGTGCCATCAGCCGGGACAGGGCTGAAAAACTGTTTTTT. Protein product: CAISRDRAEKLFF.